This T cell receptor (beta chain) was captured in a study of blood T cell repertoires in COVID-19. Whole-study context: COVID-19 samples from acute and convalescent phases originated in the United States, Italy and Spain.

This CDR3 spans 16 amino acids. Trimming took 4 bases from V and 3 from J; bases not matched to a gene: 6. Per germline, CDR1 SEHNR and CDR2 FQNEAQ (reference sequence). As handled by the study authors: Reference gene primer amplification yielded estimated nucleated cell counts. Assay: immunoSEQ multiplex PCR; the TCRdb copy retains only in-frame clones and omits some. V and J calls plus clone size are reproduced from that table; the DNA served to infer D and trimming. The sample includes about 340,000 clones, about nine tenths of them seen just once. Seattle participants joined during active infection and were tracked over time.

This TCR was sampled from an older woman with COVID-19, enrolled during active disease. V is TRBV7-9 and J is TRBJ1-1; 12 positions match TRBD1. Sequencing was done on a sample of peripheral blood. CDR3 protein: CASSSGQGARYTEAFF. CDR3 sequence (DNA): TGTGCCAGCAGCTCGGGACAGGGGGCGCGGTACACTGAAGCTTTCTTT.